This TCR beta chain was retrieved from a study of T cell repertoires in cytomegalovirus infection. Study at large: It was recently identified HLA-C-restricted and well-studied HLA-B-restricted CMV epitopes that the study used. CMV infection plus the matching HLA type was flagged by public TCR beta signatures. Study-wide findings and caveats: Predominance within the ex vivo response was attributable to HLA-C-restricted CMV-specific TCR beta clonotypes. Carriers of CMV and the relevant HLA type were discriminated by public TCR beta frequency.

MiXCR, run by TCRdb on the reads, gives a single entry per CDR3 protein. The sample consists of about 740,000 distinct CDR3 sequences, roughly 33% of them appearing once. This clonotype turned up a few times. Its specificity is unknown. V was clipped by 7 bases and J by 3 bases; unmatched bases: 6. There are 14 residues in the CDR3. In germline, CDR1 is LNHDA, CDR2 SQIVND (reference sequence). The sequences come from cultured PBMCs, collected from culture after CMV antigen stimulation. This sequence joins TRBV19 and TRBJ2-1, with 7 nucleotides matching TRBD2. The clonotype originates from a human donor in good health (CMV status not recorded). Some clones in this sample may be carry-over from other donors' samples. CDR3 in amino acids: CASKVGGGYNEQFF. The CDR3 DNA sequence: TGTGCCAGTAAGGTGGGCGGGGGCTACAATGAGCAGTTCTTC.